The 15 T cell receptor beta chains presented below share a single source sample, sequenced in a study of T cell repertoires in cytomegalovirus infection. One entry per CDR3 protein results from TCRdb running MiXCR on the reads. This sample has some 480,000 distinct CDR3 sequences; around a third occur once, and the top ten carry about a sixth. Their specific antigens are unknown. The sequences come from cultured PBMCs, collected from culture after CMV antigen stimulation. These receptors originate from a human donor in good health (CMV status not recorded). Some clones in this sample may be carry-over from other donors' samples.

This clonotype occurred many times. The chain is built from TRBV7-6 and TRBJ2-4; TRBD1 is a possible D gene (6 bases). The V gene lost 5 bases and the J gene lost 2 bases, with 13 bases spanning the gap. This CDR3 has 15 residues. Germline V gene data show CDR1 as SGHVS and CDR2 as FNYEAQ. The DNA of the CDR3 is TGTGCCAGCAGCCCAGGGGTAGATACCAAAAACATTCAGTACTTC. Translating gives CASSPGVDTKNIQYF.

This clonotype was seen only a few times. The J gene is TRBJ2-2, the V gene TRBV7-2; the D gene is possibly TRBD2 (5 bases). This CDR3 comprises 14 residues. V was shortened by 1 base and J by 3 bases, with 6 bases between the two germline ends. CDR1 SGHTA and CDR2 FQGNSA come from the germline V gene. This CDR3 reads CASSLGGDTGELFF. The CDR3 region has the DNA TGTGCCAGCAGCTTAGGGGGAGACACCGGGGAGCTGTTTTTT.

The chain carries TRBV20-1 and TRBJ2-1; D gene unclear. Germline assignment: CDR1 DFQATT and CDR2 SNEGSKA (reference sequence). The CDR3 spans 14 residues. V shed 1 base and J shed 0 bases, with 7 bases lying between them. The CDR3 sequence: CSARGRGSYNEQFF. In DNA, the CDR3 is TGCAGTGCTAGAGGTCGCGGCTCCTACAATGAGCAGTTCTTC.

This CDR3 is CAISSQGHDGQPQHF. The CDR3, as DNA: TGTGCCATCTCATCGCAGGGACACGATGGTCAGCCCCAGCATTTT. The chain employs TRBV10-3 and TRBJ1-5, with a possible D match to TRBD1 (6 bases). V shed 8 bases and J shed 6 bases, with 20 bases lying between them. Per the germline V gene, CDR1 is ENHRY and CDR2 is SYGVKD. The CDR3 length is 15 residues.

This clonotype appeared a single time. This chain connects TRBV28 to TRBJ2-7, with D unclear. The germline V and J ends were trimmed by 5 bases and 8 bases, with 10 bases remaining between them. CDR1 is MDHEN, CDR2 SYDVKM, per germline. The CDR3 is 11 amino acids. For the CDR3, the DNA is TGTGCCAGCAGTCTATCGCGGAAGCAGTACTTC. Residues: CASSLSRKQYF.

This clonotype was counted between two and nine times. The genes are TRBV19 and TRBJ1-5; 8 nucleotides match TRBD1. V was pared by 1 base and J by 7 bases, with 6 bases of the junction left unmatched. CDR1 is LNHDA and CDR2 is SQIVND in the germline V gene (reference sequence). CDR3 size: 15 residues. CDR3 residues: CASSIVQGASQPQHF. The CDR3, as DNA: TGTGCCAGTAGTATAGTGCAGGGGGCTTCCCAGCCCCAGCATTTT.

This clonotype was counted ten times or more. The genes are TRBV7-2 and TRBJ2-5; TRBD2 agrees at 13 bases. J was trimmed by 4 bases and V by 8 bases; bases with no gene match: 13. CDR3 size: 17 residues. The germline gives CDR1 SGHTA, CDR2 FQGNSA. The CDR3 region is CASRLAGGATAGETQYF. CDR3 nucleotide sequence: TGTGCCAGCCGACTAGCGGGAGGCGCTACTGCTGGAGAGACCCAGTACTTC. Combining the CDR3 with reference TRBV7-2 and TRBJ2-5 gives the whole variable domain GAGVSQSPSNKVTEKGKDVELRCDPISGHTALYWYRQSLGQGLEFLIYFQGNSAPDKSGLPSDRFSAERTGGSVSTLTIQRTQQEDSAVYLCASRLAGGATAGETQYFGPGTRLLVL.

The chain combines TRBV6-2 or TRBV6-3 with TRBJ1-5; D perhaps matches TRBD1 (6 bases). The CDR3 runs 16 residues. The germline gives CDR1 MNHEY, CDR2 SVGEGT. Trimming pared 4 bases from V and 4 bases from J, leaving 17 bases between. In DNA form, the CDR3 reads TGTGCCAGCAGTTGGCGACAGGCGACACTAAATCAGCCCCAGCATTTT. The encoded protein is CASSWRQATLNQPQHF.

There are many counts of this clonotype. This chain links TRBV7-2 with TRBJ1-1; no reliable D call. Germline V lookup: CDR1 SGHTA, CDR2 FQGNSA. The CDR3 runs 16 residues. The V end lost 11 bases, the J end lost 1 base, and 23 bases lay between the germline ends. CDR3 sequence reads: CASTYGFRVRNTEAFF. CDR3 bases: TGTGCCTCCACCTACGGTTTTAGAGTTAGGAACACTGAAGCTTTCTTT.

This clonotype was seen a handful of times. This chain joins TRBV2 and TRBJ2-1; D perhaps matches TRBD2 (5 bases). V was clipped by 2 bases and J by 1 base, with 15 bases between them. The germline gives CDR1 SNHLY, CDR2 FYNNEI. The CDR3 has 17 residues. Here the CDR3 DNA reads TGTGCCAGCAGTGAACCCCCCTGGGAGAGGTCCTACAATGAGCAGTTCTTC. Residues: CASSEPPWERSYNEQFF. Variable domain in full (rest from reference TRBV2 and TRBJ2-1): EPEVTQTPSHQVTQMGQEVILRCVPISNHLYFYWYRQILGQKVEFLVSFYNNEISEKSEIFDDQFSVERPDGSNFTLKIRSTKLEDSAMYFCASSEPPWERSYNEQFFGPGTRLTVL.

This clonotype was seen more than once but under ten times. The rearrangement joins TRBV5-6 to TRBJ2-1; D call uncertain. Germline V gives CDR1 SGHDT, CDR2 YYEEEE. The CDR3 runs to 13 residues. The germline V and J ends were trimmed by 0 bases and 8 bases, with 9 bases remaining between them. The chain's CDR3 is CASSLGPVDEQFF. The CDR3 DNA reads as TGTGCCAGCAGCTTGGGCCCCGTGGATGAGCAGTTCTTC.

This clonotype was recorded at least ten times. This chain joins TRBV6-5 and TRBJ1-3; D is uncertain. This CDR3 contains 15 residues. Between the trimmed V and J ends, which lost 0 bases and 0 bases, there was a span of 6 bases. Germline V gene lookup returns CDR1 MNHEY and CDR2 SVGAGI. Here the CDR3 DNA reads TGTGCCAGCAGTTACTCCGTCAGCTCTGGAAACACCATATATTTT. It encodes CASSYSVSSGNTIYF.

This clonotype was observed many times. The chain couples TRBV6-1 to TRBJ2-5, with D possibly TRBD1 on 5 matching bases. The ends were cut back, 7 bases at V and 1 base at J, with 19 bases in the middle. There are 16 residues in the CDR3. Germline-derived CDR1 and CDR2 are MNHNS and SASEGT. The CDR3, as DNA: TGTGCCAGCAACGAATTTGCCTCGACAGCCCAAGAGACCCAGTACTTC. Translation gives CASNEFASTAQETQYF.

This clonotype was seen more than once but under ten times. The chain carries TRBV7-2 and TRBJ1-4, with a weak D call TRBD1 (6 bases). The V end was cut by 7 bases, the J end by 6 bases, with 12 bases between. Germline CDR1 SGHTA, CDR2 FQGNSA. CDR3 length: 13 residues. The CDR3: CASNRVPDEKLFF. Written as DNA, the CDR3 is TGTGCCAGCAACAGGGTCCCTGATGAAAAACTGTTTTTT.

The V and J genes are TRBV27 and TRBJ2-6; 9 positions match TRBD1. The CDR3 has 19 amino acids. Looked up from germline, CDR1 is MNHEY and CDR2 is SMNVEV (reference sequence). The V segment lost 3 bases and the J segment 3 bases; nucleotides outside the gene matches: 12. Written as DNA, the CDR3 is TGTGCCAGCAGTTTCTCGAGCCGGGACAGGGTGAGTGGGGCCAACGTCCTGACTTTC. Protein: CASSFSSRDRVSGANVLTF.